These 9 T cell receptor beta chains share one sample of origin, sequenced in a study of blood T cell repertoires in COVID-19. Produced via immunoSEQ multiplex PCR; TCRdb's table is partial and in-frame only. Among 45,000 to 60,000 clones listed, roughly 90% were seen once. The sequenced sample was peripheral blood. The origin of the receptors is a man in his forties or fifties with active COVID-19.

V gene TRBV2 combines with J gene TRBJ1-4; D may be TRBD1 (6 bases). Germline V lookup: CDR1 SNHLY, CDR2 FYNNEI. CDR3 length: 12 amino acids. Deletions cut 7 bases from V and 6 bases from J, with 9 bases between. CDR3 sequence (DNA): TGTGCCAGCAAGGCAGGGGATGAAAAACTGTTTTTT. Translating it yields CASKAGDEKLFF.

The chain carries TRBV19 and TRBJ1-3, with 8 bases matching TRBD1. Per the germline V gene, CDR1 is LNHDA and CDR2 is SQIVND (reference sequence). This CDR3 has 13 amino acids. After removal of 7 bases from V and 5 bases from J, the junction contained 4 bases not matched to a gene. For the CDR3, the DNA is TGTGCCAGTACCTCAGGGGGCCGAAACACCATATATTTT. Translating it yields CASTSGGRNTIYF.

This chain joins TRBV4-2 and TRBJ2-1; 12 bases match TRBD2. This CDR3 region has 17 residues. With 1 base clipped from V and 4 bases from J, the junction kept 5 bases outside the gene matches. Germline CDR1 and CDR2: LGHNA and YNFKEQ. This CDR3 is CASSQVVLAGGYNEQFF. The CDR3 DNA reads TGTGCCAGCAGCCAAGTTGTCCTAGCGGGGGGGTACAATGAGCAGTTCTTC.

The chain has TRBV27 and TRBJ2-1; weak D call: TRBD1 (6 bases). Germline assignment: CDR1 MNHEY and CDR2 SMNVEV (reference sequence). V was trimmed by 0 bases and J by 12 bases, leaving 18 bases between them. This CDR3 comprises 15 residues. As DNA, the CDR3 is TGTGCCAGCAGTTTATCTGGACAGCTCCGGGAACGGCAGTTCTTC. As protein: CASSLSGQLRERQFF.

The J gene is TRBJ2-1, the V gene TRBV9; tentatively, D is TRBD2 (6 bases). Per germline, CDR1 SGDLS and CDR2 YYNGEE. V lost 3 bases, J lost 10 bases, and 14 bases lay in between. The CDR3 has 13 residues. Written as DNA, the CDR3 is TGTGCCAGCAGCGGGCGGGACTGGGACGAGCAGTTCTTC. Its translation: CASSGRDWDEQFF.

In this sample, this clone turned up once. The V call is TRBV11-2, the J call TRBJ1-2; no firm D call. V dropped 1 base and J dropped 8 bases, with 14 bases sitting between them. Germline CDR1 reads SGHAT; CDR2 reads FQNNGV. The CDR3 runs to 14 residues. The CDR3 protein is CASSLAGVGKGYTF. The DNA of the CDR3 is TGTGCCAGCAGCTTAGCGGGAGTAGGGAAGGGCTACACCTTC.

The chain joins TRBV20-1 to TRBJ2-1, with D possibly being TRBD2 (6 bases). The CDR3 consists of 16 residues. V dropped 3 bases and J dropped 7 bases, with 22 bases sitting between them. The V gene's germline CDR1 is DFQATT and CDR2 SNEGSKA (reference sequence). This CDR3 is CSASGGSGPLWNEQFF. The CDR3 bases are TGCAGTGCTAGTGGGGGTAGCGGACCCCTATGGAATGAGCAGTTCTTC.

The rearrangement joins TRBV7-3 to TRBJ2-3; tentatively, D is TRBD2 (5 bases). Trimming took off 5 bases at V and 0 bases at J, with 12 bases between the two ends. Germline lookup yields CDR1 SGHTA and CDR2 FQGTGA. This CDR3 is built from 15 residues. The CDR3 loop reads CASSPSGASTDTQYF. The CDR3 coding sequence is TGTGCCAGCAGCCCCAGCGGAGCTAGCACAGATACGCAGTATTTT. The full variable domain, completed using reference TRBV7-3 and TRBJ2-3, is GAGVSQTPSNKVTEKGKYVELRCDPISGHTALYWYRQSLGQGPEFLIYFQGTGAADDSGLPNDRFFAVRPEGSVSTLKIQRTERGDSAVYLCASSPSGASTDTQYFGPGTRLTVL.

This chain uses TRBV5-1 with TRBJ2-1; no clear D gene. The ends were cut back, 2 bases at V and 4 bases at J, with 7 bases in the middle. The germline CDR1 and CDR2 sequences are SGHRS and YFSETQ. CDR3 length: 13 amino acids. The CDR3 bases are TGCGCCAGCAGCTTCAGTCCGTACAATGAGCAGTTCTTC. Residues: CASSFSPYNEQFF.